Following are 8 T cell receptor beta chains from one sample sequenced in a study of OX40 agonist ivuxolimab in advanced cancers. Sequencing was performed with immunoSEQ multiplex PCR; in TCRdb, only in-frame clones are kept and a portion is missing. The sample contains some 45,000 clones, roughly 79% of which appear only once. The material sequenced was CD4+ or CD8+ T cells sorted from blood, taken in a trial of the OX40 agonist ivuxolimab. These receptors were taken from an adult with an advanced solid tumor such as melanoma, head and neck, liver or kidney cancer.

This clone showed up just once. CDR3 coding DNA: TGTGCCAGCACCTTTCGGGACAGGGGCATGTTGAGCACAGATACGCAGTATTTT. It specifies CASTFRDRGMLSTDTQYF. The rearrangement joins TRBV21-1 to TRBJ2-3; TRBD1, the D gene given by the table, was not confirmed from the DNA. TRBV21-1 corresponds to a pseudogene. This CDR3 is 18 amino acids long.

This clone was seen only a few times. This chain links TRBV9 with TRBJ2-3; D unclear. The CDR3 contains 15 residues. V was trimmed by 0 bases and J by 3 bases, leaving 11 bases between them. Germline V gene data show CDR1 as SGDLS and CDR2 as YYNGEE. CDR3 nucleotide sequence: TGTGCCAGCAGCGTAGTAAGCGTGGGGACAGATACGCAGTATTTT. It codes for CASSVVSVGTDTQYF.

J is TRBJ2-3 and V is TRBV11-2; D unresolved. The germline V gene has CDR1 SGHAT and CDR2 FQNNGV. Trimming took off 5 bases at V and 3 bases at J, with 6 bases between the two ends. This CDR3 contains 12 residues. CDR3 coding DNA: TGTGCCAGCAGCACTTTTACAGATACGCAGTATTTT. Translated, it gives CASSTFTDTQYF.

This clone was recorded only once. V gene TRBV2 combines with J gene TRBJ2-5; unclear D gene. This CDR3 contains 11 residues. Trimming stripped 5 bases from V and 5 bases from J, with 6 bases between. Germline V gene data show CDR1 as SNHLY and CDR2 as FYNNEI. DNA of the CDR3: TGTGCCAGCAGTATGGGGGAGACCCAGTACTTC. It encodes CASSMGETQYF.

The chain joins TRBV10-3 to TRBJ2-3, with 13 bases identical to TRBD2. The CDR3 is 18 amino acids. The germline V gene has CDR1 ENHRY and CDR2 SYGVKD. Trimming removed 2 bases from V and 3 bases from J; junction bases left unmatched: 8. The CDR3 nucleotides are TGTGCCATCAGTGAGGGACCCGGGACTAGCGGGGTAACAGATACGCAGTATTTT. The encoded protein is CAISEGPGTSGVTDTQYF.

The DNA of the CDR3 is TGTGCCAGCACCTCTCCGAGGGAGGGGAACACCGGGGAGCTGTTTTTT. It translates to CASTSPREGNTGELFF. This rearrangement joins TRBV5-4 to TRBJ2-2; TRBD2 matches 7 bases. V dropped 6 bases and J dropped 1; count of bases not matched to a gene: 9. The CDR3 sequence is 16 residues long. Germline CDR1 and CDR2: SGHNT and YYREEE (reference sequence).

J is TRBJ1-2 and V is TRBV27; no clear D. V lost 6 bases and J 4 bases, leaving 21 bases between the germline ends. CDR3 length equals 16 residues. Per germline, CDR1 MNHEY and CDR2 SMNVEV (reference sequence). CDR3 residues: CASRDLLDPITYGYTF. The DNA for the CDR3 is TGTGCCAGCAGGGATCTCCTGGACCCTATTACCTATGGCTACACCTTC.

The chain employs TRBV7-2 and TRBJ2-1; weak D call: TRBD2 (6 bases). Germline CDR1 is SGHTA and CDR2 is FQGNSA. Trimming left V 4 bases short and J 4 bases short, with 11 bases between. The CDR3 spans 14 residues. The CDR3 region is CASSYPGSYNEQFF. The CDR3 nucleotides are TGTGCCAGCAGCTATCCCGGGAGTTACAATGAGCAGTTCTTC.